A single T cell receptor beta chain is shown here with its context. Its antigen is currently not known. The sample holds no much larger clone one base away, and base qualities are not on file. This sample is drawn from a study of CD8 T cells in Susac syndrome (dated by TCRdb to about 2019). Study-wide context: Among the Susac syndrome patients who were sequenced, clinically active disease was present in 5 or 6 and clinical remission was observed in about eight. At blood withdrawal, Susac syndrome patients were either therapy-naive, taking corticosteroids (in some cases with IVIg as well), or taking IVIg alone. The study compared CD8+ T cell repertoire clonality among 12 healthy donors, roughly 14 Susac syndrome patients and roughly 16 multiple sclerosis patients. The study used repertoire sequencing to test whether antigen drove CD8+ T cell activation and differentiation in Susac syndrome. Here is what the overall study found, with its caveats: Roughly 15 and five Susac-specific public clones were found in the total CD8+ and CD8+ TEMRA repertoires, respectively. The number of individuals in the TCR sequencing and HLA analysis was recognized as being relatively small. Clonal expansion was seen in Susac syndrome CD8+ repertoires, peaking in CD8+ TEMRA cells and being greater in clinically active patients than in remitting ones.

The germline V gene specifies MDHEN as CDR1 and SYDVKM as CDR2. V is clipped by 1 base and J by 1 base, and the sequence between their germline boundaries is 7 bases long. There are 14 amino acids in the CDR3, from cysteine to phenylalanine inclusive. This entry keeps only the CDR3 DNA: 42 bases, framed from base 1. Peripheral blood CD8+ and CD4+ T cells from healthy donors, Susac syndrome patients and multiple sclerosis patients were profiled by high-throughput TCR beta sequencing. The Susac syndrome patients fulfilled recently defined diagnostic criteria for either definite or probable disease. CD8+ TEMRA cells were enriched by FACS, while bulk CD8+ and CD4+ T cells were purified by magnetic negative isolation. Blood was drawn into EDTA tubes, processed within 24 hours, and PBMCs were isolated by density gradient centrifugation. PBMCs intended for TCR sequencing were cryopreserved in liquid nitrogen and thawed later in a water bath at 37 degrees C. Purity of sorted or isolated CD4+, CD8+ and CD8+ TEMRA cells was at least 90%.

RNA was extracted using the RNeasy kit, and about 0.5 to 1 microgram was reverse transcribed with random hexamers. The immunoSEQ multiplex PCR assay, which covers 54 Vbeta and 13 Jbeta segments, was used to amplify TCR beta CDR3 regions. To correct PCR amplification bias, a synthetic template baseline was used for both primer optimization and computational correction. In the original analysis: Reads were annotated to V, D and J genes according to IMGT and were analyzed with immunoSEQ Analyzer, with only productive sequences retained. Clonality was computed as one minus Shannon entropy normalized by log2 of the number of productive unique sequences. For each patient and control, public and private clones were evaluated among the 100 most prevalent clones. A clone was defined as Susac-specific if it was absent from the healthy and MS cohorts, from 950 to 1,300 published viral clones and from other ImmuneACCESS disease sequences. TCRdb redid the processing of the public reads, applying fastp at Q25 and MiXCR, and retained in-frame beta chains. Each entry merges the rows of one CDR3 protein and shows their most common DNA and genes. The V and J calls come from TCRdb's annotation, not from the publication. This sample has 92,000 or so distinct CDR3 sequences in its table, and roughly 96% of those were observed once. 0.55% to 0.75% of the sample is in the top ten clones.

Sequencing input: CD8+ T cells from PBMCs. The clonotype was recovered from a human donor with Susac syndrome. The chain is encoded by TRBV28 joined to TRBJ2-5; possibly the D gene is TRBD1, per 5 matching bases. In nucleotides, the sequence is TGTGCCAGCAGTTTATCGCAGGGCCAAGAGACCCAGTACTTC. It translates to CASSLSQGQETQYF. Outside the CDR3, residues come from the reference TRBV28 and TRBJ2-5 proteins, so the full variable domain is: DVKVTQSSRYLVKRTGEKVFLECVQDMDHENMFWYRQDPGLGLRLIYFSYDVKMKEKGDIPEGYSVSREKKERFSLILESASTNQTSMYLCASSLSQGQETQYFGPGTRLLVL.